This T cell receptor (beta chain) emerged from a study of blood T cell repertoires in COVID-19. Sequencing used immunoSEQ multiplex PCR; TCRdb keeps in-frame clones, though not all of them. In the table there are about 200,000 clones, around 90% of which are singletons. Germline V CDR1 and CDR2: LGHDT, YNNKEL (reference sequence). Unmatched junction bases numbered 9, after V lost 2 bases and J lost 4 bases. The CDR3 is made up of 16 amino acids. The clonotype comes from a woman aged 25 to 39 who had recovered from COVID-19. Specimen: PBMCs or T cells enriched from blood (not recorded which). The rearrangement joins TRBV3-1 (or the pseudogene TRBV3-2) to TRBJ2-5, with TRBD2 identical over 8 bases. The CDR3 loop reads CASSQWGTRGAETQYF. The CDR3 nucleotides read TGTGCCAGCAGCCAATGGGGGACTAGAGGGGCAGAGACCCAGTACTTC.